Sequencing of this T cell receptor beta chain was carried out in a study of CD8+ T cells in alopecia areata. Study at large: It was oral tofacitinib, at 5 to 10 mg twice daily, that treated patients received. General study points: Among the top 100, expanded CD8+ clones were significantly decreased by tofacitinib, as was scalp clonality.

Points on this clone: Its cognate antigen is unknown.

Described treatment: oral pan-JAK inhibitor, 5-10 mg twice daily. Patients with alopecia areata provided lesional scalp punch biopsies as well as peripheral blood. Cell sorting was applied to PBMCs, and CD4+ and CD8+ T cells were collected. The sequencing template was cDNA reverse transcribed from extracted RNA. The repertoire was sequenced with immunoSEQ multiplex PCR; TCRdb's copy has only in-frame clones and lacks some. The sample records under 350,000 clones, about 62% being singletons. The clonotype was recovered from a human donor with alopecia areata. Sequencing used CD4+ T cells sorted from blood, obtained at week 24, from a patient treated with tofacitinib.

CDR3: CASSYADRGRAGYTF. Here the CDR3 DNA reads TGTGCCAGCAGCTACGCGGACAGGGGGCGCGCTGGCTACACCTTC. The J gene is TRBJ1-2, the V gene TRBV5-4, with 11 bases identical to TRBD1. CDR1 SGHNT and CDR2 YYREEE come from the germline V gene (reference sequence). With V trimmed by 3 bases and J by 7 bases, 8 bases remained unmatched. The CDR3 runs to 15 residues.